This TCR beta chain was documented in a study of CD8+ T cells in alopecia areata. The study's findings and limits: Normal scalp had lower clonality than lesional scalp, with alopecia totalis/universalis lesions showing this most strongly. Normal skin's resident alphabeta T cells are sequenced alongside lesional scalp T cells. Persistence during tofacitinib was seen for many expanded lesional clones in scalp and blood.

Reverse transcription of extracted RNA yielded cDNA, which provided the sequencing template. Generated by immunoSEQ multiplex PCR, the TCRdb table keeps only in-frame clones and is missing some. The sample lists roughly 180,000 clones; about 60% were seen once. Trimming cost V 0 bases and J 4 bases, with 13 bases left between them. Looked up from germline, CDR1 is SGHRS and CDR2 is YFSETQ. The CDR3 is made up of 16 amino acids. Sample treatment: oral pan-JAK inhibitor, 5-10 mg twice daily. Both peripheral blood and punch biopsies of lesional scalp skin were obtained from patients who had alopecia areata. A note on this clone: Its specificity is unknown.

The J gene is TRBJ2-2, the V gene TRBV5-1; D may match TRBD1 or TRBD2 (5 bases each). The input for sequencing was CD4+ T cells sorted from blood, taken at week 4, from a patient treated with tofacitinib. The sequence derives from a human donor with alopecia areata. Written as DNA, the CDR3 is TGCGCCAGCAGCTTGGGGGCTAGGGACCCCACCGGGGAGCTGTTTTTT. It translates to CASSLGARDPTGELFF.